The clone carrying this T cell receptor beta chain was counted only a few times. The data stem from a study of T cells in Graves' hyperthyroidism and ophthalmopathy. RNA transcripts gave rise to amplified TCR beta CDR3 regions. In the first-round RT-PCR of the TCR CDR3, the HTBI primer set was used. In TCRdb, the multiplex PCR reads were re-called with MiXCR into one record per CDR3 protein. The sample shows about 590,000 distinct CDR3 sequences, approximately 14% of them seen only once. Germline V gives CDR1 ENHRY, CDR2 SYGVKD. This CDR3 has 14 amino acids. V gave up 7 bases and J gave up 0 bases, with 11 bases separating them.

The rearrangement uses TRBV10-3 and TRBJ2-3; D remains ambiguous. The sequence derives from a woman between 25 and 40 years old with Graves' hyperthyroidism. The sequencing input was blood. DNA for the CDR3: TGTGCCATCACTCAACTCGCAAGCACAGATACGCAGTATTTT. Its translation is CAITQLASTDTQYF.